This TCR beta chain was captured by sequencing in a study of CD8 T cells in Susac syndrome. cDNA came from about 0.51 to 1 ug RNA primed by random hexamers. The method of amplification for TCR beta CDR3 was immunoSEQ multiplex PCR, covering 54 Vbeta and 13 Jbeta. One entry per CDR3 protein results from TCRdb running MiXCR on the immunoSEQ multiplex PCR reads. Here the sample spans 100,000 to 150,000 distinct CDR3 sequences, 94% being singletons. Sequencing of TCR beta covered CD8+ and CD4+ T cells obtained from blood. Treatment-naive patients with stable or active relapsing-remitting disease were the multiple sclerosis controls. Negative isolation was applied to CD8+ and CD4+ T cells, and FACS enrichment was applied to TEMRA cells. There are 16 residues in the CDR3. Germline-derived CDR1 and CDR2 are MNHEY and SVGAGI. V was clipped by 4 bases and J by 10 bases; unmatched bases: 17.

Sequencing input: CD4+ T cells from PBMCs. The sequence was obtained from a human donor with multiple sclerosis. J is TRBJ1-1 and V is TRBV6-5, with 8 bases that match TRBD1. DNA for the CDR3: TGTGCCAGCAGTTCCCTCTATACGCCGGGACAGGATAGAGCTTTCTTT. Protein product: CASSSLYTPGQDRAFF.